This T cell receptor beta chain was retrieved from a study of OX40 agonist ivuxolimab in advanced cancers. Study conclusions and caveats: On average, CD8+ T cells showed a greater number of expanded clones than CD4+.

TCRdb keeps only in-frame clones here, not all; method: immunoSEQ multiplex PCR. The sample records roughly 45,000 clones, approximately 86% being singletons. Baseline, cycle 4 day 1, and cycle 7 day 1 were the blood sampling points. Per the germline V gene, CDR1 is SGHRS and CDR2 is YFSETQ. This CDR3 region has 16 residues. The junction had 6 bases not matched to a gene; V was cut back by 0 bases and J by 7 bases. Concerning this clone itself: Antigen unknown.

Here the sequenced sample was CD4+ or CD8+ T cells sorted from blood, taken in a trial of the OX40 agonist ivuxolimab. The rearrangement links TRBV5-1 to TRBJ2-1, with 11 bases matching TRBD1. This TCR came from an adult with an advanced solid tumor such as melanoma, head and neck, liver or kidney cancer. The CDR3 region has the DNA TGCGCCAGCAGCTTGGCCGGGACAGGGGGTTGGAATGAGCAGTTCTTC. It specifies CASSLAGTGGWNEQFF.